These T cell receptor beta chains were read from a single sample in a study of blood T cell repertoires in COVID-19. Libraries were prepared by immunoSEQ multiplex PCR; TCRdb keeps only in-frame clonotypes and omits some of them. The sample has some 98,000 clones, approximately 82% seen once; the top ten hold about 10%. The sample comprised peripheral blood. These receptors originate from an older man with acute or convalescent COVID-19. Both conserved end residues are part of each CDR3. D genes are given only for firm matches. Not all rows give a size; the values are once, few, many and, for expanded clones, a class.

>TRBJ1-4|TRBV30|TRBD1|once
TGTGCCTGGGGCAAACAGGGGGCAGGTGAAAAACTGTTTTTT
CAWGKQGAGEKLFF
>TRBJ2-1|TRBV19|TRBD2|.
TGTGCCAGTAGTAAAACCGGGACTAGCGGGAGATCTTACAATGAGCAGTTCTTC
CASSKTGTSGRSYNEQFF
>TRBJ2-1|TRBV10-3|.|.
TGTGCCATCAGTGAATCCCCGTCCTACAATGAGCAGTTCTTC
CAISESPSYNEQFF
>TRBJ2-3|TRBV15|.|.
TGTGCCACCAGCAGAGTAGATGATACGCAGTATTTT
CATSRVDDTQYF
>TRBJ2-2|TRBV2|.|.
TGTGCCAGCAGTGGGTACGGTATTGGCGGGGAGCTGTTTTTT
CASSGYGIGGELFF
>TRBJ2-7|TRBV7-2|TRBD2|.
TGTGCCAGCAGCTCTCGGACTAGCGTAACCTACGAGCAGTACTTC
CASSSRTSVTYEQYF
>TRBJ1-6|TRBV30|TRBD1|few
TGTGCCTGGAGCACCTCAGGGGGCCGCAATTCACCCCTCCACTTT
CAWSTSGGRNSPLHF
>TRBJ1-5|TRBV2|TRBD1|.
TGTGCCAGCGACGATATTGGGACAGGGGCGATAGGCAGCAATCAGCCCCAGCATTTT
CASDDIGTGAIGSNQPQHF
>TRBJ2-3|TRBV14|.|.
TGTGCCTGCAGCCCCCTTGGGGACAAGGTGACATCCGGGAATGGGATGGGCACAGATACGCAGTATTTT
CACSPLGDKVTSGNGMGTDTQYF
>TRBJ1-1|TRBV30|.|.
TGTGCCTGGACTAGTGCCACCGGGGAAGCTTTCTTT
CAWTSATGEAFF
>TRBJ2-4|TRBV15|TRBD2|once
TGTGCCACCAGCAGAGATCCGGGACTAGCGGGAGGGCCGGCCAAAAACATTCAGTACTTC
CATSRDPGLAGGPAKNIQYF
>TRBJ1-1|TRBV10-1|TRBD1|.
TGCGCCAGCAGTGGGGACAGGGGAGTGAACACTGAAGCTTTCTTT
CASSGDRGVNTEAFF
>TRBJ2-1|TRBV7-3|.|few
TGTGCCAGCAGCTTATACCGGGACTCCAATGAGCAGTTCTTC
CASSLYRDSNEQFF
>TRBJ1-4|TRBV12-3/TRBV12-4|TRBD1|.
TGTGCCAGCACCGGGACAGGGAGAGAGAAACTGTTTTTT
CASTGTGREKLFF
>TRBJ2-7|TRBV7-2|TRBD2|.
TGTGCCAGCAGCTTAGTTGCGGGAGCAGATGAGCAGTACTTC
CASSLVAGADEQYF
>TRBJ1-2|TRBV2|TRBD1|few
TGTGCCAGCAGTGAGAGGACAGGAAACTATGGCTACACCTTC
CASSERTGNYGYTF
>TRBJ2-5|TRBV6-2/TRBV6-3|TRBD1|.
TGTGCCAGCAGTAGACAGGGGGGGCAGACCCAGTACTTC
CASSRQGGQTQYF
>TRBJ2-7|TRBV29-1|.|.
TGCAGCGTTGAAGATGGGGGGTTC
CSVEDGGF
>TRBJ2-5|TRBV12-5|.|once
TGTGCTAGTGGTTTGTACCCGGGGGTAGAGACCCAGTACTTC
CASGLYPGVETQYF
>TRBJ1-4|TRBV6-6|TRBD1|.
TGTGCCAGCACCCTCCGGGACAGGGGATTTGGGAAACTGTTTTTT
CASTLRDRGFGKLFF
>TRBJ1-5|TRBV12-5|.|few
TGTGCTAGTGGTCCAGGTCTGAATCAGCCCCAGCATTTT
CASGPGLNQPQHF
>TRBJ1-4|TRBV5-1|TRBD1|.
TGCGCCAGCAGCTCACAGGGGGCTCAGGTTGAAAAACTGTTTTTT
CASSSQGAQVEKLFF
>TRBJ1-5|TRBV7-2|TRBD1|once
TGTGCCAGCAGCTATACAGGGGGCAATCAGCCCCAGCATTTT
CASSYTGGNQPQHF
>TRBJ2-5|TRBV5-1|.|few
TGCGCCAGCAGCTTGAATCCCAGCCAAGAGACCCAGTACTTC
CASSLNPSQETQYF
>TRBJ1-6|TRBV3-1/TRBV3-2|.|.
TGTGCCAGCAGCCAAGGGCAGGCAAATTCACCCCTCCACTTT
CASSQGQANSPLHF
>TRBJ1-4|TRBV7-8|TRBD1|few
TGTGCCAGCAGCCGAGAGGGACAGGGGCTTCGGAGCGAAAAACTGTTTTTT
CASSREGQGLRSEKLFF